This T cell receptor (beta chain) was obtained from a study of T-cell memory formation after mild COVID-19 (dated by TCRdb to 2020 to 2023). General notes on the study: TCR sequence clusters from the two donors were largely donor specific. Two young, previously healthy adult volunteers, one female and one male, were included in the cohort. Longitudinal TCRalpha and TCRbeta repertoire sequencing tracked T-cell clones expanding and contracting after mild COVID-19 in a couple of donors.

Reads for this sample came from an Illumina NovaSeq 6000. TCRalpha and TCRbeta cDNA libraries were constructed by 5'RACE with constant-segment primers, with sample barcodes and unique molecular identifiers being introduced. RNA was extracted from every sample with Trizol reagent. Amplification of the libraries took two PCR steps, and the second step added a second sample barcode plus Illumina TruSeq adapters. The libraries were sequenced on an Illumina NovaSeq using 2 x 150 bp paired-end reads. In the paper's pipeline: Demultiplexing of reads and collapsing into UMI-guided consensus sequences were performed with migec v1.2.7. Using mixcr v2.1.11, UMI consensuses were aligned to TRA and TRB V and J templates and then assembled into clonotypes. Expanded or contracted clonotypes were those called significant by both edgeR and NoisET, with noise models trained on biological replicates. For edgeR calls, the cutoffs were a false discovery rate-adjusted p below 0.01 and a log2 fold-change threshold of 1. As an exploratory analysis of dynamics, max-normalized trajectories of the 1000 most abundant clonotypes were examined by PCA with hierarchical clustering. Separately sequenced CD4+ and CD8+ repertoires were used to assign a CD4 or CD8 phenotype to each responding clone. TCRdb trimmed the raw reads at Q25, called clones with MiXCR and kept productive beta chains. Records with the same CDR3 protein are collapsed into one entry carrying the most frequent genes and DNA. TCRdb, not the original authors, processed these V and J calls. The sample contains about 290,000 distinct CDR3 sequences, approximately 15% of them found a single time. Of the sample, approximately 23% is held by the ten largest clones.

Ficoll-Paque density gradient centrifugation was used to isolate PBMCs. This clonotype was detected only a few times. Its antigen is not yet known. Base qualities are missing; no much larger clone stands one base away. Broad study findings and their caveats: Balanced CD4/CD8 phenotypes were observed for clones contracting from day 15 to 85, whereas a bias towards CD4+ was observed for a second wave of clones expanding from day 15 to 37. Whether the second-wave clones peaking on day 37 were SARS-CoV-2 specific was not confirmed. Only two mild cases were covered by the study, and larger cohorts that include severe cases with pre-infection samples were considered necessary. Some responding clones were found in pre-infection memory, which suggests that pre-existing cross-reactive memory T cells took part in the SARS-CoV-2 response. Contracting CD4+ clones were located mainly in the CM and EM memory subsets, whereas CD8+ clones were found to be enriched in EMRA.

CDR1 and CDR2 were assigned from the germline V gene as MNHEY and SVGAGI. CDR3 length: 15 amino acids, cysteine to phenylalanine. The sequence is cut down to CDR3 DNA, 45 bases in frame from base 1. A distance of 12 bases separates the germline ends of V and J, which lose 6 bases and 0 bases respectively. The clonotype was recovered from a man in his late teens or twenties who had mild COVID-19 (a few samples of this study predate the infection). The sample titles of this study are shuffled in the database, so cell type and time point are left out; the donor was told from shared clones. This chain joins TRBV6-5 to TRBJ1-5; the D gene is perhaps TRBD1, from 5 matching bases. Sequenced input: PBMCs or a T cell subset sorted from them (not recorded which). The CDR3 region has the sequence CASRPTAYSNQPQHF. The sequence in DNA is TGTGCCAGCAGACCGACAGCGTATAGCAATCAGCCCCAGCATTTT.